This T cell receptor (beta chain) is drawn from a study of blood T cells in healthy people across ages. Study findings and constraints: Diversity of TCR beta correlated strongly with naive T cell percentage. Unsorted PBMCs prevented conclusive naive versus antigen-experienced comparison.

For the second PCR, which ran for roughly 6 to 11 cycles, a sample-barcoded 5' primer and a J-beta primer mix were used. Each TCR beta cDNA got a 12-nucleotide random molecular identifier. TCRdb passed the 5' RACE reads through MiXCR, listing each CDR3 protein once. This sample has approximately 770,000 distinct CDR3 sequences; over 45% occur once, and the top ten carry around 22%. This clonotype appeared once. No antigen is known for it. V gave up 1 base and J gave up 7 bases, with 17 bases separating them. CDR3 length: 15 amino acids. CDR1 is MGHRA, CDR2 YSYEKL, per germline. The gene calls are TRBV4-1 and TRBJ2-7; D might be TRBD2 (6 bases). Sample: blood. The receptor comes from a man aged 30-40 years in good health. The CDR3 loop reads CASSQVAVSYNEQYF. CDR3 coding DNA: TGCGCCAGCAGCCAAGTAGCGGTCTCCTACAATGAGCAGTACTTC.